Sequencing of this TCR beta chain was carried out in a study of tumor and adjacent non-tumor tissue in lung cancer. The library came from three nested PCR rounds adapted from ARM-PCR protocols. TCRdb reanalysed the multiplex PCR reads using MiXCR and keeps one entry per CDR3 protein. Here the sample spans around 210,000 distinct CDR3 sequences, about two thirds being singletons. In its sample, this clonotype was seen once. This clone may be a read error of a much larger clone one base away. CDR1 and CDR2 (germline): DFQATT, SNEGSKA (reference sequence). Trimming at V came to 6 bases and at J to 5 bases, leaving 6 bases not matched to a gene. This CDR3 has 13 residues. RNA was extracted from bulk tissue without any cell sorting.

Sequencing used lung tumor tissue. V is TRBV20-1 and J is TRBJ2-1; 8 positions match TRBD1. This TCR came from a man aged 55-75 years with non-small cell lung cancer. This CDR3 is CSARQGRHNEQFF. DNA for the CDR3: TGCAGTGCCAGACAGGGGAGACACAATGAGCAGTTCTTC.